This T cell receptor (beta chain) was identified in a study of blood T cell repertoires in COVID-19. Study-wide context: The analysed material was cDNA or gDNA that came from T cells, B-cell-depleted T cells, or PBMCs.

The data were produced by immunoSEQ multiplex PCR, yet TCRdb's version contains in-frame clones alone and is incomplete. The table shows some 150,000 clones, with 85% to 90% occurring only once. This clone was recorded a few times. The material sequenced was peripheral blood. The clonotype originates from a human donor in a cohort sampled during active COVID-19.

As DNA, the CDR3 is TGTGCCAGCAGCAAGACGCGGTGGGAGACCCAGTACTTC. Its protein is CASSKTRWETQYF. The V call is TRBV12-3 or TRBV12-4, the J call TRBJ2-5; D call uncertain. The CDR3 has 13 amino acids. V lost 6 bases, J lost 5 bases, and 13 bases lay in between.